One TCR beta chain is described in this entry. The antigen is unknown. Germline CDR1 and CDR2: SQVTM and ANQGSEA. The V gene lost 5 bases and the J gene lost 1 base, with 11 bases spanning the gap. The CDR3 is 13 amino acids. This record comes from a study of CD8 T cells in Susac syndrome. Study summary: Within the sequenced Susac syndrome patient group, five or six exhibited active disease and about eight were in remission.

Study-level results: Only a relatively small number of individuals were included in the TCR sequencing and HLA analysis. CD4+ repertoires of Susac syndrome patients lacked detectable clonal expansion.

Negative isolation was used for CD8+ and CD4+ T cells, and FACS enrichment was applied to TEMRA cells. RNA was extracted with the RNeasy kit, and a quantity of about 0.45 to 1 ug was reverse transcribed using random hexamers. TCRdb independently ran MiXCR on the immunoSEQ multiplex PCR reads; one entry per CDR3 protein. The table includes about 150,000 distinct CDR3 sequences, roughly 95% detected once. Sample: CD4+ T cells from PBMCs. The receptor comes from a human donor with Susac syndrome. The chain links TRBV29-1 to TRBJ1-1; tentatively, D is TRBD1 (5 bases). CDR3: CSVRTLENTEAFF. CDR3 in DNA: TGCAGCGTTAGGACACTAGAGAACACTGAAGCTTTCTTT. The full variable domain, its missing parts supplied by reference TRBV29-1 and TRBJ1-1, is SAVISQKPSRDICQRGTSLTIQCQVDSQVTMMFWYRQQPGQSLTLIATANQGSEATYESGFVIDKFPISRPNLTFSTLTVSNMSPEDSSIYLCSVRTLENTEAFFGQGTRLTVV.